This T cell receptor (beta chain) stems from a study of blood T cell repertoires in COVID-19. Study-level background: The United States, Italy and Spain provided the acute and convalescent COVID-19 samples. Sources were T cells, B-cell-depleted T cells, or PBMCs; the material itself was cDNA or gDNA.

How the authors handled the data: The authors estimated nucleated cell counts from reference gene primer amplification. Profiled with immunoSEQ multiplex PCR; TCRdb holds only in-frame clones, not every one. V, J and clone size reflect that table, while D and trimming were determined from the DNA. The top ten hold 8% to 10% of the sample, which has fewer than 250,000 clones, around four fifths seen once. The clonotype originates from a woman aged 50 to 60 with acute or convalescent COVID-19. What was sequenced was peripheral blood.

The CDR3 is CASSFSRGVNSPLHF. CDR3 nucleotides: TGCGCCAGCAGCTTTTCCAGGGGTGTGAATTCACCCCTCCACTTT. The chain couples TRBV5-1 to TRBJ1-6; possible D gene TRBD1, 6 bases. From germline, CDR1 is SGHRS and CDR2 YFSETQ. This CDR3 is 15 amino acids long. V was trimmed by 2 bases and J by 7 bases, leaving 13 bases between them.